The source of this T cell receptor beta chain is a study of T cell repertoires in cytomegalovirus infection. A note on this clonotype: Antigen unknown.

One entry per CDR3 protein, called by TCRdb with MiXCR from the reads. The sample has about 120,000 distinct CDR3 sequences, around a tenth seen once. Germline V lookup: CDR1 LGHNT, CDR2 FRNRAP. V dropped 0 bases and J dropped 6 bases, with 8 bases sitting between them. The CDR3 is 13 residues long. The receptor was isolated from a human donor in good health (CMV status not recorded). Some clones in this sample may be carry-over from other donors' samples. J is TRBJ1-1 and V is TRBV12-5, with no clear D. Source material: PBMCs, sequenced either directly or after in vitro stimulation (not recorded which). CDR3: CASGLVGNAEAFF. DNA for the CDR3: TGTGCTAGTGGTTTGGTAGGGAATGCTGAAGCTTTCTTT. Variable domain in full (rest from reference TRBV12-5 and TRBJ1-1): DARVTQTPRHKVTEMGQEVTMRCQPILGHNTVFWYRQTMMQGLELLAYFRNRAPLDDSGMPKDRFSAEMPDATLATLKIQPSEPRDSAVYFCASGLVGNAEAFFGQGTRLTVV.